Listed here are 22 T cell receptor beta chains from one sample, sequenced in a study of cytomegalovirus exposure and HLA in healthy donors (TCRdb year 2017). Library creation used the immunoSEQ multiplex PCR assay. The multiplex PCR relied on a mix of 60 forward primers for TCR Vbeta segments and 13 reverse primers for TCR Jbeta segments. TCRdb obtained this table from immuneACCESS and retained in-frame rearrangements with V and J assigned. These tables miss some clones; where compared with another copy, unresolved V genes account for less than half of the shortfall, and the remainder is unexplained. The table of this sample itemizes some 110,000 clones. 3.7% of the sample goes to the ten largest clones. Sequencing was carried out using PBMCs. These receptors all come from a young man in good health and CMV-seronegative.

The CDR3: CASSMRGGFSYNEQFF. CDR3 nucleotides: TGTGCCAGTAGTATGAGAGGGGGATTCTCCTACAATGAGCAGTTCTTC. V and J are TRBV19 and TRBJ2-1; D is perhaps TRBD1 (6 bases). V lost 3 bases, J lost 0 bases, and 12 bases lay in between. This CDR3 has 16 residues. Germline V gene data show CDR1 as LNHDA and CDR2 as SQIVND (reference sequence).

The chain's CDR3 is CATRAPPPSTDTQYF. CDR3 bases: TGTGCCACCAGGGCCCCGCCTCCTAGCACAGATACGCAGTATTTT. The V and J genes are TRBV15 and TRBJ2-3; D unclear. Per germline, CDR1 LNHNV and CDR2 YYDKDF (reference sequence). The CDR3 covers 15 residues. Trimming shortened V by 6 bases and J by 0 bases, and 13 bases separated the two germline ends.

The V and J genes are TRBV23-1 and TRBJ1-1; 8 bases map to TRBD1. TRBV23-1 is annotated as an ORF whose role is uncertain. The CDR3 sequence is 19 residues long. V was pared by 0 bases and J by 0 bases, with 12 bases of the junction left unmatched. CDR3 sequence reads: CASSQSRGGQADMNTEAFF. CDR3 bases: TGCGCCAGCAGTCAATCTAGAGGGGGACAGGCGGACATGAACACTGAAGCTTTCTTT.

The V and J genes are TRBV5-6 and TRBJ2-5, with 13 bases fitting TRBD2. V dropped 4 bases and J dropped 2; count of bases not matched to a gene: 5. The germline gives CDR1 SGHDT, CDR2 YYEEEE. The CDR3 covers 16 residues. The CDR3 loop reads CASSTLLAGGQETQYF. The CDR3 DNA reads TGTGCCAGCAGCACCTTACTAGCGGGGGGGCAAGAGACCCAGTACTTC.

The chain has TRBV20-1 and TRBJ1-1; 8 bases agree with TRBD1. CDR1 and CDR2 from the germline V gene are DFQATT and SNEGSKA (reference sequence). V shed 5 bases and J 11 bases; nucleotides not matched to a gene: 7. The CDR3 contains 11 residues. CDR3 in DNA: TGCAGTGCTGTTACAGGGGGTAGGGCTTTCTTT. Amino acids: CSAVTGGRAFF.

The genes are TRBV5-1 and TRBJ2-3; 9 positions match TRBD2. Per germline, CDR1 SGHRS and CDR2 YFSETQ. The ends lost 4 bases at V and 2 bases at J; junction bases unmatched: 23. CDR3 size: 21 residues. The CDR3: CASSPEGYSGGLAQFTDTQYF. In DNA, the CDR3 is TGCGCCAGCAGCCCCGAAGGTTACAGCGGGGGGCTCGCCCAGTTCACAGATACGCAGTATTTT.

The V gene is TRBV28, the J gene TRBJ1-6, with 7 nucleotides matching TRBD1. Germline V gene lookup returns CDR1 MDHEN and CDR2 SYDVKM. J lost 7 bases, V lost 6 bases, and 6 bases had no gene match. This CDR3 contains 14 residues. The CDR3 DNA reads TGTGCCAGCAGGTCAGGGGGGAGAAATTCACCCCTCCACTTT. Translated: CASRSGGRNSPLHF.

J is TRBJ2-7 and V is TRBV5-1, with TRBD1 matching over 8 bases. The CDR3 sequence is 13 residues long. Germline CDR1 reads SGHRS; CDR2 reads YFSETQ. The V gene end was trimmed by 5 bases and the J gene end by 4 bases; junction bases not matched to a gene: 5. The CDR3 loop reads CASSRDRSYEQYF. The CDR3 DNA reads TGCGCCAGCAGTCGGGACAGGAGTTACGAGCAGTACTTC.

The gene calls are TRBV18 and TRBJ1-1; D gene ambiguous. CDR3 size: 13 residues. Per germline, CDR1 KGHSH and CDR2 LQKENI. V shed 3 bases and J shed 1 base, with 6 bases lying between them. CDR3 bases: TGTGCCAGCTCACCCGCAGGGAACACTGAAGCTTTCTTT. Translated: CASSPAGNTEAFF.

The V call is TRBV5-3, the J call TRBJ1-6; 7 bases agree with TRBD1. TRBV5-3 is sorted into the ORF group, with uncertain function. After removal of 4 bases from V and 5 bases from J, the junction contained 15 bases not matched to a gene. The CDR3 length is 18 residues. As DNA, the CDR3 is TGTGCCAGAAGCCTCGGATTAGACAGGGAAGGGGATAATTCACCCCTCCACTTT. Amino acids: CARSLGLDREGDNSPLHF.

The rearrangement links TRBV25-1 to TRBJ1-4; TRBD1 matches 11 bases. Germline V lookup: CDR1 MGHDK, CDR2 SYGVNS. V was clipped by 6 bases and J by 8 bases; unmatched bases: 8. This CDR3 comprises 15 residues. The CDR3 DNA follows: TGTGCCAGCAGGGATCCGGGACAGGGGGGGGAAAAACTGTTTTTT. As protein: CASRDPGQGGEKLFF. The full variable domain, in which reference TRBV25-1 and TRBJ1-4 provide the parts outside the CDR3, is EADIYQTPRYLVIGTGKKITLECSQTMGHDKMYWYQQDPGMELHLIHYSYGVNSTEKGDLSSESTVSRIRTEHFPLTLESARPSHTSQYLCASRDPGQGGEKLFFGSGTQLSVL.

The chain combines TRBV15 with TRBJ1-5, with D tentatively TRBD1 (6 bases). V lost 3 bases, J lost 10 bases, and 16 bases lay in between. Germline assignment: CDR1 LNHNV and CDR2 YYDKDF (reference sequence). The CDR3 contains 14 residues. The CDR3 protein is CATSRRGGLVPQHF. CDR3 DNA sequence: TGTGCCACCAGCAGGAGGGGGGGGTTAGTACCCCAGCATTTT.

The genes are TRBV6-5 and TRBJ1-2; D gene unclear. The germline gives CDR1 MNHEY, CDR2 SVGAGI. The CDR3 loop spans 13 amino acids. Deletions cut 0 bases from V and 8 bases from J, with 10 bases between. In DNA form, the CDR3 reads TGTGCCAGCAGTTACTCCCGGGAGGGAGGCTACACCTTC. Translating gives CASSYSREGGYTF.

In regard to this clone: This specimen includes other DNA sequences encoding the same CDR3. This chain links TRBV6-6 with TRBJ2-1, with TRBD2 as a possible D gene (5 bases). V dropped 5 bases and J dropped 9 bases, with 20 bases sitting between them. Germline V gene sequence: CDR1 MNHNY, CDR2 SVGAGI (reference sequence). The CDR3 is 15 amino acids. CDR3 sequence reads: CASSKLVGNLGEQFF. CDR3 in DNA: TGTGCCAGCAGTAAACTAGTTGGGAATTTGGGTGAGCAGTTCTTC.

The genes are TRBV7-2 and TRBJ2-5; no clear D. The J call may be in error: the DNA end matches TRBJ2-7 better. The V gene's germline CDR1 is SGHTA and CDR2 FQGNSA. The CDR3 loop spans 13 amino acids. The CDR3 region has the DNA TGTGCCAGCAGCTCCTTCGTTTCCTACGAGCAGTACTTC. This codes for CASSSFVSYEQYF.

This chain connects TRBV2 to TRBJ1-5, with D possibly matching TRBD1 (5 bases). V lost 6 bases and J lost 0, with 15 bases in between. CDR1 is SNHLY, CDR2 FYNNEI, per germline. The CDR3 consists of 16 residues. This chain's CDR3 is CASRKAQALSNQPQHF. The CDR3 DNA follows: TGTGCCAGCAGAAAGGCACAGGCGCTTAGCAATCAGCCCCAGCATTTT.

The chain couples TRBV12-5 to TRBJ2-5; the match to TRBD2 covers 8 bases. Germline assignment: CDR1 LGHNT and CDR2 FRNRAP. V shed 3 bases and J 9 bases; nucleotides not matched to a gene: 9. This CDR3 comprises 14 residues. The CDR3 coding sequence is TGTGCTAGTGGTTTCACACTAGCGGCGGGGGCCCAGTACTTC. Its translation is CASGFTLAAGAQYF.

V is TRBV15 and J is TRBJ2-7, with 8 nucleotides matching TRBD1. V lost 4 bases, J lost 7 bases, and 12 bases stayed unmatched. This CDR3 is built from 15 residues. Germline-derived CDR1 and CDR2 are LNHNV and YYDKDF (reference sequence). CDR3 loop: CATSTRRQGAAEQYF. DNA for the CDR3: TGTGCCACCAGCACGAGGAGGCAGGGGGCCGCGGAGCAGTACTTC.

J is TRBJ2-7 and V is TRBV11-2, with D unresolved. The CDR3 is made up of 13 amino acids. V gave up 4 bases and J gave up 6 bases, with 13 bases separating them. CDR1 and CDR2 (germline): SGHAT, FQNNGV. DNA for the CDR3: TGTGCCAGCAGCTCTAATTTAGCCGCCGAGCAGTACTTC. Its translation: CASSSNLAAEQYF.

This chain connects TRBV12-5 to TRBJ1-2, with D possibly being TRBD1 (6 bases). The CDR3 consists of 18 residues. V was cut by 1 base and J by 8 bases, with 26 bases left in between. The germline gives CDR1 LGHNT, CDR2 FRNRAP. The CDR3 DNA follows: TGTGCTAGTGGTTTGGCCCGGGACAACCCAACGGCTAATCGGGGCTACACCTTC. It codes for CASGLARDNPTANRGYTF.

The chain combines TRBV4-2 with TRBJ2-2, with TRBD2 identical over 8 bases. Trimming took 4 bases from V and 7 from J; bases not matched to a gene: 8. Per the germline V gene, CDR1 is LGHNA and CDR2 is YNFKEQ. CDR3 size: 15 residues. The CDR3 sequence: CASSLPGLVGGELFF. The CDR3 DNA reads TGTGCCAGCAGCCTACCGGGACTAGTCGGCGGGGAGCTGTTTTTT.

The CDR3 is CASSGQLTEIYGYTF. CDR3 coding DNA: TGTGCCAGCAGTGGCCAATTGACAGAAATTTATGGCTACACCTTC. The chain recombines TRBV2 with TRBJ1-2, with a tentative D call TRBD1 (5 bases). The CDR3 spans 15 residues. Looked up from germline, CDR1 is SNHLY and CDR2 is FYNNEI. V was trimmed by 4 bases and J by 5 bases, leaving 17 bases between them. Drawing the rest from reference TRBV2 and TRBJ1-2, the complete variable domain is EPEVTQTPSHQVTQMGQEVILRCVPISNHLYFYWYRQILGQKVEFLVSFYNNEISEKSEIFDDQFSVERPDGSNFTLKIRSTKLEDSAMYFCASSGQLTEIYGYTFGSGTRLTVV.